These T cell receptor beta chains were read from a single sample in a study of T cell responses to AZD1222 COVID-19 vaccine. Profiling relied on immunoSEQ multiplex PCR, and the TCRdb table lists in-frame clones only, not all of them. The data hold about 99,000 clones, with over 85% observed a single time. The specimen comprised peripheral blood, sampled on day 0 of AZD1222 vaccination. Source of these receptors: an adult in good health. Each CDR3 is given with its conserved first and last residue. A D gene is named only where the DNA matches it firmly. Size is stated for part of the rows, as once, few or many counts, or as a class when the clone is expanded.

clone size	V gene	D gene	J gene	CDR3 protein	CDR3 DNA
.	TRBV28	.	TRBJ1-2	CASSPADLQGNYGYTF	TGTGCCAGCAGTCCCGCAGACCTACAGGGTAACTATGGCTACACCTTC
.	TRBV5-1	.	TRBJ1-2	CASSLAPGVNYGYTF	TGCGCCAGCAGCTTGGCCCCAGGGGTGAACTATGGCTACACCTTC
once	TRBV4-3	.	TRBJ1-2	CASSQEDSTYGYTF	TGCGCCAGCAGCCAAGAAGACAGTACCTATGGCTACACCTTC
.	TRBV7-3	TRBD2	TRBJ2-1	CASSSLAGRLGNEQFF	TGTGCCAGCAGCTCCTTAGCGGGCAGACTCGGCAATGAGCAGTTCTTC
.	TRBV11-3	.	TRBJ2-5	CASSLGATRAETQYF	TGTGCCAGCAGCTTAGGTGCCACCCGGGCTGAGACCCAGTACTTC
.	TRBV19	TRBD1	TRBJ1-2	CASRDRDGYTF	TGTGCCAGTAGGGACAGGGATGGCTACACCTTC
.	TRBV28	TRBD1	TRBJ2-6	CASSFLGTGLDGANVLTF	TGTGCCAGCAGTTTCTTGGGGACAGGGCTCGATGGGGCCAACGTCCTGACTTTC
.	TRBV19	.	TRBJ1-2	CASSNSGPNYGYTF	TGTGCCAGTAGCAACAGCGGTCCTAACTATGGCTACACCTTC
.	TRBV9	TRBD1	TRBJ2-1	CASSDQTGRLSNEQFF	TGTGCCAGCAGCGACCAGACAGGGCGCCTGAGCAATGAGCAGTTCTTC
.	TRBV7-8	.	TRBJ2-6	CASSSHVSGRANVLTF	TGTGCCAGCAGCTCCCACGTTTCAGGGAGAGCCAACGTCCTGACTTTC
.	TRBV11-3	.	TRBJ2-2	CASSLEGTGELFF	TGTGCCAGCAGCTTAGAGGGGACCGGGGAGCTGTTTTTT
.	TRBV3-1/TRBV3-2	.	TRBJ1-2	CASSETGGGYTF	TGTGCCAGCAGCGAGACCGGAGGGGGCTACACCTTC
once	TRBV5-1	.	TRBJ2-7	CASSPSGGSSYEQYF	TGCGCCAGCAGCCCCTCGGGCGGGTCCTCCTACGAGCAGTACTTC
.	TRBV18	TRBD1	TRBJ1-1	CASSPITLTGLIPEAFF	TGTGCCAGCTCACCTATTACTCTGACAGGGTTAATCCCTGAAGCTTTCTTT
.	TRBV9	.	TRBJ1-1	CASSPGRDTADTEAFF	TGTGCCAGCAGCCCCGGGAGGGACACGGCGGACACTGAAGCTTTCTTT
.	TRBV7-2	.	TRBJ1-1	CASSLVQGTEAFF	TGTGCCAGCAGCTTAGTCCAAGGCACTGAAGCTTTCTTT
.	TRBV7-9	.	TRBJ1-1	CASSLRQQNTEAFF	TGTGCCAGCAGCTTACGACAGCAGAACACTGAAGCTTTCTTT
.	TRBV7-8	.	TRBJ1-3	CASSSTRRPGNTIYF	TGTGCCAGCAGCTCCACCCGGCGCCCTGGAAACACCATATATTTT
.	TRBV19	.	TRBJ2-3	CASSIGGLVTDTQYF	TGTGCCAGTAGTATAGGGGGGCTCGTCACAGATACGCAGTATTTT
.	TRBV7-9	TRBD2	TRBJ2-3	CASSLGVSGGGDTQYF	TGTGCCAGCAGCTTAGGCGTTAGCGGGGGAGGGGATACGCAGTATTTT
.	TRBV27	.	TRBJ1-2	CASSLSGNSNYGYTF	TGTGCCAGCAGTTTATCAGGGAACTCTAACTATGGCTACACCTTC
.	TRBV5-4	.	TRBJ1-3	CASSLGRESGNTIYF	TGTGCCAGCAGCTTGGGCAGGGAATCTGGAAACACCATATATTTT
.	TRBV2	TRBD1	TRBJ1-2	CASTSSRDRPYF	TGTGCCAGCACCAGCTCCCGGGACAGGCCTTACTTC
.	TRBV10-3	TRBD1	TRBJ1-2	CAISQTGTADGYTF	TGTGCCATCAGTCAAACCGGGACAGCCGATGGCTACACCTTC
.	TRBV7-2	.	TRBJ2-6	CASSKGSGSGANVLTF	TGTGCCAGCAGCAAAGGATCGGGTTCTGGGGCCAACGTCCTGACTTTC
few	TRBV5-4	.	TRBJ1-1	CASTDYTEAFF	TGTGCCAGCACCGATTACACTGAAGCTTTCTTT
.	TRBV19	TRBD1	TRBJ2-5	CATRQGRETQYF	TGTGCCACCAGACAGGGCCGGGAGACCCAGTACTTC
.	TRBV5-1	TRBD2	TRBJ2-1	CASSPTGLSYNEQFF	TGCGCCAGCAGCCCTACGGGACTATCCTACAATGAGCAGTTCTTC
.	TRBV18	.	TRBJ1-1	CASSPAPRENTEAFF	TGTGCCAGCTCACCAGCACCCCGGGAAAACACTGAAGCTTTCTTT
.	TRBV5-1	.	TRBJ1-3	CASSLAGIGNTIYF	TGCGCCAGCAGCTTGGCGGGGATTGGAAACACCATATATTTT
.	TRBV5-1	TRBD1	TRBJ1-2	CASSLLSGGNYGYTF	TGCGCCAGCAGCTTGTTGTCAGGGGGCAACTATGGCTACACCTTC
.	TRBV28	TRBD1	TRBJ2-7	CASSLSGTGSGYF	TGTGCCAGCAGTTTGTCCGGGACAGGGTCCGGGTACTTC
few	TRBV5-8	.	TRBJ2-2	CASSLGTPSGELFF	TGTGCCAGCAGCTTGGGTACGCCAAGCGGGGAGCTGTTTTTT
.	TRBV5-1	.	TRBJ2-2	CASSVGLETGELFF	TGCGCCAGCAGCGTCGGACTCGAAACCGGGGAGCTGTTTTTT
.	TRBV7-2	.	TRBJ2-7	CASSLGSGSEQYF	TGTGCCAGCAGCTTAGGGTCAGGCTCCGAGCAGTACTTC
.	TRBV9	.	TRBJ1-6	CASSEAGWANSPLHF	TGTGCCAGCAGCGAGGCAGGGTGGGCGAATTCACCCCTCCACTTT
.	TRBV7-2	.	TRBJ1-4	CASSPRDGKQNEKLFF	TGTGCCAGCAGCCCCCGGGACGGAAAACAAAATGAAAAACTGTTTTTT
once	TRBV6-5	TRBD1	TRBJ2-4	CASSTRTGIQNIQYF	TGTGCCAGCAGTACCCGGACAGGGATTCAAAACATTCAGTACTTC
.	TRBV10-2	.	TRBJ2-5	CASSPTGPQETQYF	TGCGCCAGCAGCCCTACGGGGCCCCAAGAGACCCAGTACTTC
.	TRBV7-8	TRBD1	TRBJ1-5	CASSTDRGFQPQHF	TGTGCCAGCAGCACAGACAGGGGATTTCAGCCCCAGCATTTT
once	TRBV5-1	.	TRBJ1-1	CASGNKNTEAFF	TGCGCCAGCGGTAACAAGAACACTGAAGCTTTCTTT
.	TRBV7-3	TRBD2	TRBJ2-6	CASSLLGGRASGANVLTF	TGTGCCAGCAGCTTATTGGGCGGGAGGGCCTCTGGGGCCAACGTCCTGACTTTC
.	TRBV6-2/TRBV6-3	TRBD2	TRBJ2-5	CASSYSLPGGETQYF	TGTGCCAGCAGTTACTCGTTGCCGGGAGGAGAGACCCAGTACTTC
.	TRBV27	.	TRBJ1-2	CASSLSISMAGGYPYGYTF	TGTGCCAGCAGTTTATCTATTAGTATGGCCGGCGGTTACCCCTATGGCTACACCTTC
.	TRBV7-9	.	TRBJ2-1	CASSLVGPDEQFF	TGTGCCAGCAGCTTAGTAGGTCCGGATGAGCAGTTCTTC
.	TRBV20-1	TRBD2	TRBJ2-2	CSASSGRARTGELFF	TGCAGTGCTAGTAGCGGGAGGGCCCGTACCGGGGAGCTGTTTTTT
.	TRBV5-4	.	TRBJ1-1	CASSKSSKGMNTEAFF	TGTGCCAGCAGCAAATCGTCTAAGGGGATGAACACTGAAGCTTTCTTT
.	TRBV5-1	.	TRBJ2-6	CASSLAPQASGANVLTF	TGCGCCAGCAGCTTGGCCCCCCAGGCCTCTGGGGCCAACGTCCTGACTTTC
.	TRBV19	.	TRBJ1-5	CASSTDINQPQHF	TGTGCCAGTAGTACGGACATTAATCAGCCCCAGCATTTT
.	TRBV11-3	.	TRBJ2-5	CASSLDGQGEETQYF	TGTGCCAGCAGCTTAGATGGGCAGGGCGAGGAGACCCAGTACTTC
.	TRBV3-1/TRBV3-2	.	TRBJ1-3	CAERNTIYF	TGTGCGGAGCGGAACACCATATATTTT
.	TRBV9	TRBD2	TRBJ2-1	CASSFGTGGNEQFF	TGTGCCAGCAGCTTCGGGACGGGGGGAAATGAGCAGTTCTTC